This T cell receptor (beta chain) was captured in a study of T cell responses to AZD1222 COVID-19 vaccine. About the research overall: Whether given at about 4 or about 12 weeks, second doses were pooled. Study conclusions and caveats: Sampling that yielded the repertoires occurred only after the peak T cell response.

Profiling relied on immunoSEQ multiplex PCR, and the TCRdb table lists in-frame clones only, not all of them. The sample records 120,000 to 150,000 clones, roughly 90% being singletons. Turning to this clone: The antigen remains undetermined.

CDR3 length equals 15 residues. V trimming: 2 bases; J trimming: 5 bases; junction bases outside the gene matches: 5. Germline CDR1 MNHEY, CDR2 SVGAGI. The material was peripheral blood, obtained on day 0 of AZD1222 vaccination. The TCR was taken from an adult in good health. The rearrangement joins TRBV6-5 to TRBJ1-2, with 10 positions matching TRBD1. In nucleotides, the CDR3 is TGTGCCAGCAGTTACGGGGGACAGGGGAGGTATGGCTACACCTTC. Protein sequence: CASSYGGQGRYGYTF.